This T cell receptor (beta chain) originates from a study of vaccination effects on CD4 cells after COVID-19. Study-level points and caveats: The study had few convalescent patients and no early post-infection timepoints. Long after vaccination, the clones induced by infection and by vaccine shrank markedly in size.

Expansion of antigen-specific CD4+ T cells with viral peptide pools was carried out by the ViraFEST assay before sequencing. Upon completion of 10 to 11 days in culture, CD4+ T cells were isolated. Two-dose BNT162b2 or mRNA-1273 vaccination was given to participants. Previously uninfected by SARS-CoV-2, the vaccine recipients also showed negative nucleocapsid antibodies. In culture with roughly 10 IU/ml IL-2 and about 10 ug/ml peptides, PBMC were grown at two million per well. TCRdb's table, derived via immunoSEQ multiplex PCR, lists solely in-frame clones and lacks some. Of nearly 30,000 clones listed, about 74% are singletons. Concerning this clone: What it binds is not known.

The sample here was CD4+ T cells from PBMCs cultured with HCoV-OC43 spike peptides, taken after COVID-19 vaccination. Subset here: HCoV-OC43 spike overlapping peptide pool stimulation. This TCR was sampled from a human donor who received a COVID-19 vaccine.

The CDR3 DNA sequence: TGTGCCAGCTCACGGTACCAAGAGACCCAGTACTTC. Translated: CASSRYQETQYF. This chain links TRBV18 with TRBJ2-5, with no clear D. Trimming left V 4 bases short and J 0 bases short, with 3 bases between. Germline V gene sequence: CDR1 KGHSH, CDR2 LQKENI. The CDR3 runs 12 residues.